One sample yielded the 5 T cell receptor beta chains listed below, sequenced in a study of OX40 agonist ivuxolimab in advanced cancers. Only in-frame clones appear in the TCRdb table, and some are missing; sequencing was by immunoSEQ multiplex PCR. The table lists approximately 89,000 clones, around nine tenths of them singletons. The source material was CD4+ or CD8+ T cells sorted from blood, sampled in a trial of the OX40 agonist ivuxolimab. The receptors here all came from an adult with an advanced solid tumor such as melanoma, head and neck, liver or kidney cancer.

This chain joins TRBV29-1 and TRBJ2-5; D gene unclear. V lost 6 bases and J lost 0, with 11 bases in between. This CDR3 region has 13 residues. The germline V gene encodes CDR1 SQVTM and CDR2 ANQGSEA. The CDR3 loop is CSVAQSYQETQYF. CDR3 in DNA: TGCAGCGTCGCACAGAGTTACCAAGAGACCCAGTACTTC.

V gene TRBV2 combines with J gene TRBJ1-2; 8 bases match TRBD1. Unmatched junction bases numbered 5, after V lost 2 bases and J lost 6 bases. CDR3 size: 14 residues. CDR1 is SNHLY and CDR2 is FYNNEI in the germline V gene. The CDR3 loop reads CASSELGQVNGYTF. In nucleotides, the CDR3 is TGTGCCAGCAGTGAACTGGGACAGGTGAATGGCTACACCTTC.

The DNA of the CDR3 is TGTGCCAGCAGCGGGACTAGCGGGGGGGGAAACAATGAGCAGTTCTTC. Residues: CASSGTSGGGNNEQFF. This chain joins TRBV2 and TRBJ2-1; 16 bases match TRBD2. This CDR3 spans 16 amino acids. Germline V lookup: CDR1 SNHLY, CDR2 FYNNEI. Trimming removed 6 bases from V and 5 bases from J; junction bases left unmatched: 4. The variable domain in full, with the rest retrieved from reference TRBV2 and TRBJ2-1, is EPEVTQTPSHQVTQMGQEVILRCVPISNHLYFYWYRQILGQKVEFLVSFYNNEISEKSEIFDDQFSVERPDGSNFTLKIRSTKLEDSAMYFCASSGTSGGGNNEQFFGPGTRLTVL.

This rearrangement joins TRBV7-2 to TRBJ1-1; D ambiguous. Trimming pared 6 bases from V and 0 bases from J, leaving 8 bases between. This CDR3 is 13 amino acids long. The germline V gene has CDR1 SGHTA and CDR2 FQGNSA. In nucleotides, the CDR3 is TGTGCCAGCAGGACCGGTTTGAACACTGAAGCTTTCTTT. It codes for CASRTGLNTEAFF.

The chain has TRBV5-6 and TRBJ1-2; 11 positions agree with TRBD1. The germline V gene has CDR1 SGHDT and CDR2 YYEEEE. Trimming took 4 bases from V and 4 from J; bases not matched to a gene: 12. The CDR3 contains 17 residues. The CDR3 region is CASSRGQGAVVVYGYTF. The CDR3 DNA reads TGTGCCAGCAGCCGCGGACAGGGGGCGGTGGTCGTCTATGGCTACACCTTC.